This TCR beta chain was captured by sequencing in a study of T cells after yellow fever vaccination. This clonotype has only a few counts. Its antigen is not known. The study's findings and limits: The CD4 and CD8 compartments had a small share of their clonotypes in common.

J was trimmed by 9 bases and V by 5 bases; bases with no gene match: 10. Germline V gene lookup returns CDR1 MNHEY and CDR2 SMNVEV (reference sequence). This CDR3 contains 14 residues. TCRdb ran MiXCR on the 5' RACE reads and lists one entry per CDR3 protein. Among around 360,000 distinct CDR3 sequences, 11% were seen once, and the ten largest hold more than 15%. The TCR was taken from a man aged 18 to 29 who received the YFV17D yellow fever vaccine. The V call is TRBV27, the J call TRBJ2-1; TRBD1 matches at 7 bases. Material: PBMCs, obtained on the day of the first yellow fever vaccination. The CDR3 loop is CASSGRQGGLEQFF. CDR3 bases: TGTGCCAGCAGTGGGAGACAGGGTGGTCTTGAGCAGTTCTTC.